The 3 T cell receptor beta chains below were found in one sample sequenced in a study of blood T cell repertoires in COVID-19 (TCRdb year 2020). Library prep was done by the immunoSEQ multiplex PCR assay. TCRdb limited this immuneACCESS table to in-frame rearrangements with V and J called. A share of clones is missing; checked studies link under half to unresolved V genes, and the rest is unexplained. The sample table shows some 250,000 clones, and about 88% are seen once. The top ten constitute 0.99% of the sample. Source material: peripheral blood. These receptors were taken from a woman in her forties who had recovered from COVID-19.

J is TRBJ2-2 and V is TRBV24-1, with 8 positions matching TRBD2. Per the germline V gene, CDR1 is KGHDR and CDR2 is SFDVKD. CDR3 size: 13 residues. Trimming removed 7 bases from V and 6 bases from J; junction bases left unmatched: 3. The CDR3, as DNA: TGTGCCACCAGGCGGGAGGTGGCCGGGGAGCTGTTTTTT. It specifies CATRREVAGELFF.

The chain uses TRBV18 and TRBJ2-1, with D possibly matching TRBD2 (6 bases). The ends were cut back, 5 bases at V and 7 bases at J, with 30 bases in the middle. CDR3 length: 19 residues. Germline CDR1 and CDR2: KGHSH and LQKENI. CDR3 nucleotides: TGTGCCAGCTCATCTTTATCCGGGGCCAGACTAGGGACTTGGAATGAGCAGTTCTTC. Encoded protein: CASSSLSGARLGTWNEQFF.

The chain uses TRBV4-3 and TRBJ2-1, with 8 nucleotides matching TRBD2. V trimming: 0 bases; J trimming: 4 bases; junction bases outside the gene matches: 11. The CDR3 has 18 amino acids. Germline values: CDR1 LGHNA, CDR2 YSLEER. The CDR3 region has the DNA TGCGCCAGCAGCCAAGAATCGGCCGCACTAGCGGTATACAATGAGCAGTTCTTC. As protein: CASSQESAALAVYNEQFF.